This is a list of T cell receptor beta chains from one sample in a study of response to subunit inactivated influenza vaccine. TCRdb re-called the RT-PCR reads through MiXCR, storing one row per CDR3 protein. This sample yields about 480,000 distinct CDR3 sequences, of which about 25% are seen a single time; approximately 2% belongs to the top ten. Sample: CD4+ T cells sorted from PBMCs, taken 4 to 6 days after vaccination. The receptors were sampled from a man aged 50 or older who received an inactivated influenza vaccine. The CDR3 runs from the conserved cysteine through the conserved F or W. D genes are given only for firm matches. Some rows mark clone size as missing; the rest say once, few, many or name a class of expanded clone.

>TRBV20-1|TRBJ2-7|TRBD1|.
TGCAGTGCTTCCTACAGGGGTGCACCCTACGAGCAGTACTTC
CSASYRGAPYEQYF
>TRBV2|TRBJ2-5|TRBD1|.
TGTGCCAGCAGCTCCGACAGGGCGCAAGAGACCCAGTACTTC
CASSSDRAQETQYF
>TRBV7-9|TRBJ2-7|TRBD1|.
TGTGCCAGCAGCCGCGGACAGGGTCCCTTCTACGAGCAGTACTTC
CASSRGQGPFYEQYF
>TRBV25-1|TRBJ1-6|.|few
TGTGCCAGCAGTGGACGGAGCTCCTATAATTCACCCCTCCACTTT
CASSGRSSYNSPLHF
>TRBV6-9|TRBJ1-5|TRBD1|.
TGTGCCAGCAGCTGGGGACCGGGACAGCCTTTCAATCAGCCCCAGCATTTT
CASSWGPGQPFNQPQHF
>TRBV4-3|TRBJ2-3|TRBD1|.
TGCGCCAGCAGCCAGGTCCAGGGGGCGCAGACAGATACGCAGTATTTT
CASSQVQGAQTDTQYF
>TRBV7-2|TRBJ2-2|TRBD2|.
TGTGCCAGCAGCGGTCTTAGCGGGGGGTCCAACACCGGGGAGCTGTTTTTT
CASSGLSGGSNTGELFF
>TRBV20-1|TRBJ1-1|.|few
TGCAGTGCCGGGCAGGCGGGGGACACTGAAGCTTTCTTT
CSAGQAGDTEAFF
>TRBV27|TRBJ1-4|.|.
TGTGCCAGCAGGCCAGGGGTTTTGGGTGAAAAACTGTTTTTT
CASRPGVLGEKLFF
>TRBV7-3|TRBJ2-1|.|.
TGTGCCAGCAGGGGTGAGGACCAGTCCTCCTACAATGAGCAGTTCTTC
CASRGEDQSSYNEQFF
>TRBV4-3|TRBJ1-1|.|.
TGCGCCAGCAGCCTGCTGGGTGGTTCGGGCGGAGCTTTCTTT
CASSLLGGSGGAFF
>TRBV29-1|TRBJ2-2|.|.
TGCAGCGTTGAGCGGTTCGCGAACACCGGGGAGCTGTTTTTT
CSVERFANTGELFF
>TRBV5-1|TRBJ2-5|TRBD1|few
TGCGCCAGCAGCTTGGCGATCTGGACAGGGGATAAAGAGACCCAGTACTTC
CASSLAIWTGDKETQYF
>TRBV18|TRBJ1-4|.|many
TGTGCCAGCTCACTGCGGACGAGTAATGAAAAACTGTTTTTT
CASSLRTSNEKLFF
>TRBV7-6|TRBJ2-1|.|few
TGTGCCAGCAGCTTACCAGGACTAAATGAGCAGTTCTTC
CASSLPGLNEQFF
>TRBV12-3/TRBV12-4|TRBJ2-5|.|.
TGTGCCAGCAGTTCTGGCCAGGGGCGTCAAGAGACCCAGTACTTC
CASSSGQGRQETQYF
>TRBV10-3|TRBJ2-5|TRBD1|.
TGTGCCATCAGTGAGTCGGGGACAGGAGTGGAGACCCAGTACTTC
CAISESGTGVETQYF
>TRBV10-3|TRBJ2-7|.|.
TGTGCCATCAGGGGGGCGGAAACTCATTCCTACGAGCAGTACTTC
CAIRGAETHSYEQYF
>TRBV5-5|TRBJ2-3|.|.
TGTGCCAGCAGGCGCTCTTCTCTTTCTGATACGCAGTATTTT
CASRRSSLSDTQYF
>TRBV11-2|TRBJ1-6|.|few
TGTGCCAGCAGCTTGGGTACAGGGTTTGGTAATTCACCCCTCCACTTT
CASSLGTGFGNSPLHF
>TRBV24-1|TRBJ2-3|TRBD1|.
TGTGCCACCAGTGACCCGGGACAGCGGAGCACAGATACGCAGTATTTT
CATSDPGQRSTDTQYF
>TRBV12-3/TRBV12-4|TRBJ2-1|.|many
TGTGCCAGCAGGTCAGGGGAGGGCTCCTACAATGAGCAGTTCTTC
CASRSGEGSYNEQFF
>TRBV6-5|TRBJ2-6|TRBD1|.
TGTGCCAGCAGTTACACCAGGGGGTTAAACGTCCTGACTTTC
CASSYTRGLNVLTF
>TRBV6-2/TRBV6-3|TRBJ2-7|.|.
TGTGCCAGCAGCCCTTCTGTGGATAGCTCCTACGAGCAGTACTTC
CASSPSVDSSYEQYF
>TRBV29-1|TRBJ2-7|TRBD2|.
TGCAGCGTTGAGACTAGCGGATACGAGCAGTACTTC
CSVETSGYEQYF
>TRBV12-3/TRBV12-4|TRBJ2-2|.|few
TGTGCCAGCAGTCGTAGCAGGGCGAACACCGGGGAGCTGTTTTTT
CASSRSRANTGELFF
>TRBV5-5|TRBJ2-5|TRBD2|few
TGTGCCAGCAGCTTGGGGGGACTAGCGGGGGAGACCCAGTACTTC
CASSLGGLAGETQYF
>TRBV27|TRBJ2-7|.|few
TGTGCCAGCAGTTTATCATGGGGGACGGTGAGCGAGCAGTACTTC
CASSLSWGTVSEQYF
>TRBV6-1|TRBJ2-3|.|.
TGTGCCAGCAGACGGAGGAGCACAGATACGCAGTATTTT
CASRRRSTDTQYF
>TRBV6-1|TRBJ1-4|TRBD1|many
TGTGCCAGCAGTGCCGGGACAGGGAGTAATGAAAAACTGTTTTTT
CASSAGTGSNEKLFF
>TRBV29-1|TRBJ1-1|TRBD1|.
TGCAGCGTTGGGACAGGGGCAAACACTGAAGCTTTCTTT
CSVGTGANTEAFF
>TRBV4-3|TRBJ2-7|.|.
TGCGCCAGCAGCCAAGAGTTTTTTCCGGGCTACGAGCAGTACTTC
CASSQEFFPGYEQYF
>TRBV6-1|TRBJ1-6|.|few
TGTGCCAGCAGTACCGGGGCTGACAATTCACCCCTCCACTTT
CASSTGADNSPLHF
>TRBV28|TRBJ2-3|.|.
TGTGCCAGCAGTACCTTTGGACTATCCACAGATACGCAGTATTTT
CASSTFGLSTDTQYF
>TRBV7-2|TRBJ2-7|TRBD2|many
TGTGCCAGCAGTCTCGGACTAGCGGGAGGCACCTACGAGCAGTACTTC
CASSLGLAGGTYEQYF
>TRBV5-1|TRBJ2-7|TRBD2|.
TGCGCCAGCAGCTTGGTTGGGACTAGCGGCTCCTACGAGCAGTACTTC
CASSLVGTSGSYEQYF
>TRBV27|TRBJ1-5|.|.
TGTGCCAGCAGTGCCCCCCCAGGGCCCCAGCATTTT
CASSAPPGPQHF
>TRBV10-3|TRBJ2-7|.|few
TGTGCCATCAGACCCCTCGCGGGTTACGAGCAGTACTTC
CAIRPLAGYEQYF
>TRBV6-1|TRBJ1-2|.|.
TGTGCCAGCAGTGAGTGGGACCGCGGCTATGGCTACACCTTC
CASSEWDRGYGYTF
>TRBV20-1|TRBJ2-7|TRBD2|few
TGCAGTGCTAGTCGGGGGGGCCTGGACGAGCAGTACTTC
CSASRGGLDEQYF
>TRBV6-6|TRBJ1-1|.|.
TGTGCCAGCAGCACCGCCGGTACTGAAGCTTTCTTT
CASSTAGTEAFF
>TRBV6-1|TRBJ1-5|.|.
TGTGCCAGCTTTGACAATCAGCCCCAGCATTTT
CASFDNQPQHF